This T cell receptor beta chain was captured by sequencing in a study of CD8+CD57+ T cells in acquired aplastic anemia. Overall study: Mean yield of DNA from sorted CD4+ and CD8+ cells was approximately 3 ug.

This clonotype was seen a few times. The antigen remains unidentified. Genomic DNA, the template, was used for profiling of the TCR beta VDJ and CDR3. Each CDR3 protein is one row after TCRdb ran MiXCR on the reads. Of 150,000 to 200,000 distinct CDR3 sequences detected, around three fifths appear once; the ten largest clones hold roughly 50%. Germline V gene sequence: CDR1 SQVTM, CDR2 ANQGSEA. The CDR3 has 14 residues. Trimming shortened V by 4 bases and J by 3 bases, and 15 bases separated the two germline ends. Study outcomes and limitations: Overlapping CD8+ CDR3 repertoires of patients and controls contained approximately 28 shared sequences.

The rearrangement links TRBV29-1 to TRBJ1-1; D ambiguous. The sequence derives from a human donor with severe aplastic anemia or a healthy control (not recorded which). Sample: sorted CD4+, CD8+, or CD8+CD57+ T cells (not recorded which) from PBMCs. The CDR3 loop reads CSVARLDADTEAFF. CDR3 in DNA: TGCAGCGTTGCTAGACTGGACGCCGACACTGAAGCTTTCTTT.